This TCR beta chain is from a study of blood T cell repertoires in COVID-19. About the study: Specimens from acute and convalescent COVID-19 originated in the United States, Italy and Spain. The analysed material was cDNA or gDNA that came from T cells, B-cell-depleted T cells, or PBMCs.

The V end lost 3 bases, the J end lost 0 bases, and 12 bases lay between the germline ends. The V gene's germline CDR1 is SGHTS and CDR2 YDEGEE. There are 16 residues in the CDR3. As originally analysed: Reference gene primer amplification yielded estimated nucleated cell counts. The assay was immunoSEQ multiplex PCR, and TCRdb's table has in-frame clones only and misses some. V, J and clone size reflect that table, while D and trimming were determined from the DNA. The repertoire has 100,000 to 110,000 clones, approximately 80% of them found once; the top ten carry 9% to 14%. The source is a woman between 70 and 85 years old with acute or convalescent COVID-19. What was sequenced was peripheral blood. V and J are TRBV5-8 and TRBJ2-2, with D perhaps TRBD2 (6 bases). Written as DNA, the CDR3 is TGTGCCAGCAGCTATGCCGGGACTTCGAACACCGGGGAGCTGTTTTTT. Translated, it gives CASSYAGTSNTGELFF.